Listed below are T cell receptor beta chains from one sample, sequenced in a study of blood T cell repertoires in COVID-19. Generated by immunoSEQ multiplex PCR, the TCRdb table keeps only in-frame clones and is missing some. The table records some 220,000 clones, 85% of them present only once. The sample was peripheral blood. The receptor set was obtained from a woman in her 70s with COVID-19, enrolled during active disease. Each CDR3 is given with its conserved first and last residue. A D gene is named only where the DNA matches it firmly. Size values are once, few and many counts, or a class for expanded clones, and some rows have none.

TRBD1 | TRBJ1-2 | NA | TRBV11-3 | TGTGCCAGCAGCCGACCGGGACAGGGGAAAAGCTACACCTTC | CASSRPGQGKSYTF
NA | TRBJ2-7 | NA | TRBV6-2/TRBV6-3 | TGTGCCAGCAGTTGGGGGAGAGGGGGAAGCGAGCAGTACTTC | CASSWGRGGSEQYF
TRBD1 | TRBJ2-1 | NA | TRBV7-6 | TGTGCCAGCAGCGCACCGGGACAGGGTGTTAATGAGCAGTTCTTC | CASSAPGQGVNEQFF
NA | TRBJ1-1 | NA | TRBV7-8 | TGTGCCAGCAGCCGAGGGTACGCCCTACGGGGGAGGACTGAAGCTTTCTTT | CASSRGYALRGRTEAFF
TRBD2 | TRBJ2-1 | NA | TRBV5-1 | TGCGCCAGCAGCTTCGTGGCAGGTCGACTAGCGGGAGAGCGGAATGAGCAGTTCTTC | CASSFVAGRLAGERNEQFF
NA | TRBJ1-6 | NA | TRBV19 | TGTGCCAGTAGTATAAAGGCCTCAGGGGTTGATAATTCACCCCTCCACTTT | CASSIKASGVDNSPLHF
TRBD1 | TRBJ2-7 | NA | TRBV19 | TGTGCCAGTAGTGCGGGGACAGGGGTCTACAAGCAGTACTTC | CASSAGTGVYKQYF
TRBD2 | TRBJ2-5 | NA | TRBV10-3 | TGTGCCATCAGTGCGGCTAGCGGGGGTCAAGAGACCCAGTACTTC | CAISAASGGQETQYF
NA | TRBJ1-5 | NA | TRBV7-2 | TGTGCCAGCAGTAGGAGAGGTGGGTTCAGCAATCAGCCCCAGCATTTT | CASSRRGGFSNQPQHF
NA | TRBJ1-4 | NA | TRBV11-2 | TGTGCCAGCAGCTTTTCGGGAGCAACTAATGAAAAACTGTTTTTT | CASSFSGATNEKLFF
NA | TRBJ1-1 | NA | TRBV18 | TGTGCCAGCTCACCAGGGGAGGTAGCTGAAGCTTTCTTT | CASSPGEVAEAFF
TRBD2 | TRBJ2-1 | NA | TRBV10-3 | TGTGCCATCAGTAAGGGAATAGCGGGAGGCCTTAACCAGTTCTTC | CAISKGIAGGLNQFF
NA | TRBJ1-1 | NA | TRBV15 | TGTGCCACCAGCAGAGGACTCATGAACACTGAAGCTTTCTTT | CATSRGLMNTEAFF
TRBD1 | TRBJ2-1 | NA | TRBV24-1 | TGTGCCACCAGTGATCTGACAGGGGAAAATGAGCAGTTCTTC | CATSDLTGENEQFF
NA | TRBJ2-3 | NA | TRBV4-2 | TGTGCCAGCAGCCCTGGAGTGATAACAGATACGCAGTATTTT | CASSPGVITDTQYF
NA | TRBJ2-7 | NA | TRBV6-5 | TGTGCCAGCAGTTACCCTGGTCCCTCCGGGGCCTACGAGCAGTACTTC | CASSYPGPSGAYEQYF
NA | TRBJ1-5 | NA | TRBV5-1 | TGCGCCAGCAGCCTTACCACAGGGAATAGCAATCAGCCCCAGCATTTT | CASSLTTGNSNQPQHF
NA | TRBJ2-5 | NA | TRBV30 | TGTGCCTGGAGTGTAAAGGGGATCGGTGGGTTCCAAGAGACCCAGTACTTC | CAWSVKGIGGFQETQYF
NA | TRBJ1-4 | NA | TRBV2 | TGTGCCAGCAGGTTGGAGGAGGGGGAAAAACTGTTTTTT | CASRLEEGEKLFF
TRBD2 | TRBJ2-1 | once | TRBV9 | TGTGCCAGCAGCGTAGACCCTAGCGGGAGAGATGAGCAGTTCTTC | CASSVDPSGRDEQFF
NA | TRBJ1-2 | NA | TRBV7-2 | TGTGCCAGCGGAATGGGGCACCTCCAGGGCTACACCTTC | CASGMGHLQGYTF
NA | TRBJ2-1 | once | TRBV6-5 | TGTGCCAGCACGGAGCAGGGGTCCTACAATGAGCAGTTCTTC | CASTEQGSYNEQFF
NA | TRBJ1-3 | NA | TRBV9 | TGTGCCAGCAGCCCAGGGGTCGACGGTAACTCTGGAAACACCATATATTTT | CASSPGVDGNSGNTIYF
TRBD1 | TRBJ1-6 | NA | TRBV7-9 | TGTGCCAGCAGTACTGGGACAGGAAATTCACCCCTCCACTTT | CASSTGTGNSPLHF
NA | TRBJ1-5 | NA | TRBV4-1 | TGCGCCAGCAGCCGACAGCGCAATCAGCCCCAGCATTTT | CASSRQRNQPQHF
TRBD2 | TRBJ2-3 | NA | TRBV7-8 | TGTGCCAGCAGCCCCTCGCCAGCGGGAGAGGGTACAGATACGCAGTATTTT | CASSPSPAGEGTDTQYF
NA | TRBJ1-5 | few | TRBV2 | TGTGCCAGCAGTGTGAGGACTGGCGATATGGCCCAGCATTTT | CASSVRTGDMAQHF
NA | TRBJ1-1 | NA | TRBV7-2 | TGTGCCAGCAGCTCGCGTCTGAACACTGAAGCTTTCTTT | CASSSRLNTEAFF
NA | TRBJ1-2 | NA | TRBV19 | TGTGCCAGTAGTGGAGGGAAAAGGGACTATGGCTACACCTTC | CASSGGKRDYGYTF
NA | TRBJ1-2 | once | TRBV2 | TGTGCCAGCAGTGAACTGGGGGCGGGTTATGGCTACACCTTC | CASSELGAGYGYTF
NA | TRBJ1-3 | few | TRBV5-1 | TGCGCCAGCAGCTTGGGTTCCCTCTCTGGAAACACCATATATTTT | CASSLGSLSGNTIYF
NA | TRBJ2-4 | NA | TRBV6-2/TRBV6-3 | TGTGCCAGCAGTGATGGACAGCTCTTCGCCAAAAACATTCAGTACTTC | CASSDGQLFAKNIQYF
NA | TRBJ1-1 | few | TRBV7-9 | TGTGCCAGCAGCTTACGAGGGGGGGCCGTCACTGAAGCTTTCTTT | CASSLRGGAVTEAFF
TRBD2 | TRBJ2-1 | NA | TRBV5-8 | TGTGCCAGCAGCCAATTCCCTTTTGGACTAGCGGACAATGAGCAGTTCTTC | CASSQFPFGLADNEQFF
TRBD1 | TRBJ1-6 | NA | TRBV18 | TGTGCCAGCGCCGAACAGGGGGCGCTTGGCCCCTATAATTCACCCCTCCACTTT | CASAEQGALGPYNSPLHF
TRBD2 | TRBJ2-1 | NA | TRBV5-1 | TGCGCCAGCAGATCTCGGGGGGGCCCAGCCTACAATGAGCAGTTCTTC | CASRSRGGPAYNEQFF
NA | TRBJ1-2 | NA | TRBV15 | TGTGCCACCAGCAGAAAAACGGCGGGGGCCGGCTATGGCTACACCTTC | CATSRKTAGAGYGYTF